Listed below are T cell receptor beta chains from one sample, sequenced in a study of blood T cell repertoires in COVID-19. Generated by immunoSEQ multiplex PCR, the TCRdb table keeps only in-frame clones and is missing some. The profile shows 45,000 to 55,000 clones, around 87% of them singletons. Sample: peripheral blood. These receptors were collected from a man in his forties or fifties with active COVID-19. The CDR3 runs from the conserved cysteine through the conserved F or W. D genes are given only for firm matches. Clone size is stated in some rows and not others, as once, few, many or a class when expanded.

TRBJ1-5 | - | TRBV7-8 | TRBD1 | CASSLTGTNQPQHF | TGTGCCAGCAGCTTGACAGGGACCAATCAGCCCCAGCATTTT
TRBJ1-2 | - | TRBV5-6 | - | CASSLTRGSYGYTF | TGTGCCAGCAGCTTGACACGGGGTTCCTATGGCTACACCTTC
TRBJ2-1 | - | TRBV27 | - | CASSLSSILPYNEQFF | TGTGCCAGCAGTTTATCGAGCATACTTCCCTACAATGAGCAGTTCTTC
TRBJ2-1 | - | TRBV11-2 | - | CASSDMVTGSNEQFF | TGTGCCAGCAGTGACATGGTAACTGGAAGTAATGAGCAGTTCTTC
TRBJ1-2 | - | TRBV4-2 | TRBD1 | CASSQDLAGGGYGYTF | TGTGCCAGCAGCCAAGATCTAGCAGGGGGTGGCTATGGCTACACCTTC
TRBJ1-6 | few | TRBV5-1 | - | CASSFSSSEVDNSPLHF | TGCGCCAGCAGCTTCTCCAGCTCCGAGGTGGATAATTCACCCCTCCACTTT
TRBJ2-7 | few | TRBV5-1 | - | CASSLGGYEQYF | TGCGCCAGCAGCTTGGGAGGCTACGAGCAGTACTTC
TRBJ1-6 | - | TRBV4-3 | - | CASSQDPVTDSNSPLHF | TGCGCCAGCAGCCAAGATCCCGTGACCGACAGTAATTCACCCCTCCACTTT
TRBJ1-2 | - | TRBV2 | - | CARGEANYGYTF | TGTGCCAGAGGAGAGGCTAACTATGGCTACACCTTC
TRBJ1-2 | - | TRBV14 | - | CASSQQVLEGYTF | TGTGCCAGCAGCCAACAAGTTTTGGAGGGCTACACCTTC
TRBJ2-5 | - | TRBV7-9 | TRBD2 | CASSLPIRRLAERGETQYF | TGTGCCAGCAGCTTACCAATCCGACGACTAGCGGAGCGGGGGGAGACCCAGTACTTC
TRBJ1-1 | - | TRBV5-1 | - | CASSLDIVSNTEAFF | TGCGCCAGCAGCTTGGATATCGTGTCGAACACTGAAGCTTTCTTT
TRBJ2-2 | - | TRBV28 | - | CASSSPTDRKSTGELFF | TGTGCCAGCAGTTCCCCTACGGACAGAAAAAGCACCGGGGAGCTGTTTTTT
TRBJ2-3 | - | TRBV24-1 | TRBD1 | CATGEDRGSTDTQYF | TGTGCCACCGGTGAGGACAGGGGCAGCACAGATACGCAGTATTTT
TRBJ1-2 | - | TRBV5-6 | - | CASSLIREGSYGYTF | TGTGCCAGCAGCTTGATCAGGGAAGGAAGCTATGGCTACACCTTC
TRBJ2-7 | few | TRBV6-2/TRBV6-3 | - | CASSSPLNRALYEQYF | TGTGCCAGCAGTTCCCCTCTCAACAGGGCCCTCTACGAGCAGTACTTC
TRBJ2-4 | - | TRBV30 | - | CAWEGPDIAKNIQYF | TGTGCCTGGGAAGGACCGGACATAGCCAAAAACATTCAGTACTTC
TRBJ2-7 | once | TRBV29-1 | TRBD1 | CSVDRGQGAYYEQYF | TGCAGCGTTGATCGGGGACAGGGGGCGTATTACGAGCAGTACTTC
TRBJ2-1 | - | TRBV5-4 | TRBD2 | CASSSLKRGGSLSEQFF | TGTGCCAGCAGCAGCCTAAAGCGGGGGGGAAGTCTTAGTGAGCAGTTCTTC
TRBJ1-1 | - | TRBV19 | TRBD1 | CASSMMTGGNTEAFF | TGTGCCAGTAGTATGATGACAGGGGGGAACACTGAAGCTTTCTTT
TRBJ2-6 | - | TRBV5-6 | TRBD1 | CASSLYETGSGANVLTF | TGTGCCAGCAGCTTGTACGAGACAGGGTCTGGGGCCAACGTCCTGACTTTC
TRBJ2-7 | - | TRBV25-1 | - | CASSEARRGRISYEQYF | TGTGCCAGCAGTGAAGCTCGGCGGGGGCGAATTTCCTACGAGCAGTACTTC
TRBJ2-5 | - | TRBV6-2/TRBV6-3 | - | CASSSLTPTETQYF | TGTGCCAGCAGTTCTCTAACTCCCACGGAGACCCAGTACTTC
TRBJ1-4 | few | TRBV2 | TRBD1 | CASSEGTGDEKLFF | TGTGCCAGCAGTGAGGGGACAGGTGATGAAAAACTGTTTTTT
TRBJ1-4 | - | TRBV7-9 | TRBD1 | CASKVDRGNEKLFF | TGTGCCAGTAAAGTAGACAGGGGAAATGAAAAACTGTTTTTT
TRBJ2-5 | - | TRBV21-1 | - | CASSKGSSRVAGETQYF | TGTGCCAGCAGCAAAGGATCCTCTAGGGTAGCGGGTGAGACCCAGTACTTC
TRBJ2-2 | - | TRBV6-5 | TRBD2 | CASRVGAGAGELFF | TGTGCCAGCAGGGTCGGAGCGGGAGCCGGGGAGCTGTTTTTT
TRBJ1-3 | - | TRBV11-1 | - | CASSFKGVRPGNTIYF | TGTGCCAGCAGCTTCAAGGGAGTTCGTCCTGGAAACACCATATATTTT
TRBJ2-7 | - | TRBV7-2 | TRBD1 | CASSRGQGPKSYEQYF | TGTGCCAGCAGCCGGGGACAGGGCCCTAAGTCCTACGAGCAGTACTTC
TRBJ1-3 | - | TRBV21-1 | - | CASSKTRGGSSGNTIYF | TGTGCCAGCAGCAAAACCAGAGGGGGATCCTCTGGAAACACCATATATTTT
TRBJ2-1 | few | TRBV7-3 | TRBD1 | CASSPQGQGYNEQFF | TGTGCCAGCAGCCCCCAGGGACAGGGTTACAATGAGCAGTTCTTC
TRBJ2-3 | - | TRBV9 | - | CASSRGDTQYF | TGTGCCAGCAGCCGGGGGGATACGCAGTATTTT
TRBJ2-7 | - | TRBV7-8 | TRBD2 | CASSLLAGGEYEQYF | TGTGCCAGCAGCTTACTAGCGGGGGGCGAATACGAGCAGTACTTC
TRBJ1-5 | - | TRBV27 | - | CASSPQGSIGNQPQHF | TGTGCCAGCAGTCCACAGGGTTCAATAGGCAATCAGCCCCAGCATTTT
TRBJ2-7 | - | TRBV9 | - | CASSVGSSYEQYF | TGTGCCAGCAGCGTTGGGAGCTCCTACGAGCAGTACTTC
TRBJ2-7 | - | TRBV19 | TRBD1 | CASSIWGQGSTYEQYF | TGTGCCAGTAGTATTTGGGGACAGGGGAGTACCTACGAGCAGTACTTC
TRBJ1-5 | - | TRBV6-5 | TRBD1 | CASSFRGANQPQHF | TGTGCCAGCAGTTTCAGGGGGGCCAATCAGCCCCAGCATTTT
TRBJ1-5 | few | TRBV28 | TRBD1 | CASSLGQRNQPQHF | TGTGCCAGCAGTTTGGGACAGCGAAATCAGCCCCAGCATTTT